The 4 T cell receptor beta chains given below trace back to one sample, sequenced in a study of molecular identifiers for immune sequencing clone quantification. TCRdb analysed the PCR reads with MiXCR anew, one entry per CDR3 protein. The sample holds approximately 500,000 distinct CDR3 sequences, around 23% seen once. Sequencing used naive CD8+ T cells from blood, with Jurkat cell RNA spiked in. As to subset: FACS-sorted CD8+CD4-CCR7+CD45RA+ naive T cells. The receptors here all came from a human donor in good health. Some libraries in this study had Jurkat cell RNA spiked in.

The V call is TRBV11-2, the J call TRBJ2-5, with 11 bases matching TRBD2. The germline CDR1 and CDR2 sequences are SGHAT and FQNNGV. J gave up 9 bases and V 1 base, and 7 bases lay outside the gene matches. CDR3 length equals 15 residues. Here the CDR3 DNA reads TGTGCCAGCAGCTTAGGGGTTAGCGGGGGGGAGCCCCAGTACTTC. Translated, it gives CASSLGVSGGEPQYF.

On this clonotype: This may stem from a read error, because a much larger clone lies one nucleotide away. The chain has TRBV4-3 and TRBJ1-1, with 9 bases matching TRBD1. Germline assignment: CDR1 LGHNA and CDR2 YSLEER. CDR3 length: 15 amino acids. V lost 0 bases, J lost 3 bases, and 2 bases stayed unmatched. As DNA, the CDR3 is TGCGCCAGCAGCCAAGAGGACAGGGGCCACACTGAAGCTTTCTTT. Amino acid sequence: CASSQEDRGHTEAFF.

V and J are TRBV7-2 and TRBJ2-1; 10 nucleotides agree with TRBD2. Germline CDR1 SGHTA, CDR2 FQGNSA. The CDR3 is 14 amino acids. V trimming: 11 bases; J trimming: 8 bases; junction bases outside the gene matches: 12. CDR3 nucleotide sequence: TGTGCCTCGGCCCCGGGACTAGCGCTTCATGAGCAGTTCTTC. Encoded protein: CASAPGLALHEQFF.

In regard to this clonotype: It may be a read error: a sequence one base away is much more abundant. The V gene is TRBV6-5, the J gene TRBJ2-5; 11 positions match TRBD2. In germline, CDR1 is MNHEY, CDR2 SVGAGI. The CDR3 extends over 15 amino acids. CDR3 in DNA: TGTGCCAGCAGGTCCCTAGCGGGAGGTCCAGAGGCCCAGTACTTC. Translation gives CASRSLAGGPEAQYF.